This T cell receptor (beta chain) was recorded in a study of T cells in women clearing cervical HPV infection. Points from the study as a whole: Controls had more TRBV6-7 (approximately 0.15%) than cases (roughly 0.11%).

Germline CDR1 MNHNS, CDR2 SASEGT. The CDR3 spans 14 residues. V shed 4 bases and J shed 6 bases, with 14 bases lying between them. Concerning this clone itself: Its antigen is unidentified. Read data end 3 residues before the CDR3 end; the end is taken from the germline J gene.

Average input was approximately 1,100 ng genomic DNA for immunoSEQ TCR beta CDR3 amplification. Sequencing used immunoSEQ multiplex PCR; TCRdb keeps in-frame clones, though not all of them. This table lists about 27,000 clones. This chain connects TRBV6-1 to TRBJ2-3, with D tentatively TRBD2 (5 bases). The specimen was blood buffy coat. The TCR sequence derives from a woman between 18 and 70 years old with a cervical HPV16 infection that either progressed to CIN3+ or cleared (not recorded which). The sequenced CDR3 bases are TGTGCCAGCAGTGTGGGTCGGGGAGTGGATACG. Translation gives CASSVGRGVDT. The full CDR3 reads CASSVGRGVDTQYF.